Listed below are T cell receptor beta chains from one sample, sequenced in a study of blood T cell repertoires in COVID-19. Using immunoSEQ multiplex PCR, the repertoire was profiled, and TCRdb retains in-frame clones only, with some absent. Found here are about 49,000 clones, about 87% of them singletons; the top ten hold about an eighth. The sequenced material came from peripheral blood. These receptor sequences come from a man older than 75 with acute or convalescent COVID-19. Each CDR3 is given with its conserved first and last residue. D genes are given only for firm matches. Part of the rows lack a size; the others show once, few, many or a class for expanded clones.

j_call clone_size d_call v_call cdr3_aa cdr3_nt
TRBJ2-3 NA NA TRBV4-1 CASSPGTSTDTQYF TGCGCCAGCAGCCCTGGGACTAGCACAGATACGCAGTATTTT
TRBJ2-3 NA NA TRBV12-3/TRBV12-4 CASIQGDTQYF TGTGCCAGCATCCAGGGAGATACGCAGTATTTT
TRBJ2-5 NA TRBD1 TRBV6-5 CASRPRRQGSETQYF TGTGCCAGCAGACCCCGGAGACAGGGGAGTGAGACCCAGTACTTC
TRBJ1-6 NA NA TRBV6-1 CASSEMAMPYSPLHF TGTGCCAGCAGTGAAATGGCCATGCCGTACTCACCCCTCCACTTT
TRBJ2-2 NA TRBD1 TRBV19 CASSPLRTGNTGELFF TGTGCCAGTAGTCCACTCCGGACAGGGAACACCGGGGAGCTGTTTTTT
TRBJ2-5 NA TRBD1 TRBV6-5 CASSSRTGGRETQYF TGTGCCAGCAGTTCCCGGACAGGGGGTCGGGAGACCCAGTACTTC
TRBJ1-1 NA NA TRBV5-4 CASSLERGNTNTEAFF TGTGCCAGCAGCTTGGAACGGGGGAACACGAACACTGAAGCTTTCTTT
TRBJ1-2 NA NA TRBV24-1 CATSEQGYGYTF TGTGCCACCAGTGAACAGGGCTATGGCTACACCTTC
TRBJ2-1 NA TRBD2 TRBV9 CASSYRGLAHNEQFF TGTGCCAGCAGCTACCGGGGACTAGCTCACAATGAGCAGTTCTTC
TRBJ1-2 once TRBD1 TRBV19 CASSMGDRVYGYTF TGTGCCAGTAGTATGGGGGACAGGGTCTATGGCTACACCTTC
TRBJ1-2 few NA TRBV6-6 CASSRQQGIVYTF TGTGCCAGCAGCCGACAGCAGGGAATCGTCTACACCTTC
TRBJ2-7 NA TRBD1 TRBV3-1/TRBV3-2 CASSPRTGGYEQYF TGTGCCAGCAGCCCCCGGACAGGGGGCTACGAGCAGTACTTC
TRBJ2-3 NA NA TRBV2 CASSERLTDTQYF TGTGCCAGCAGTGAACGACTAACAGATACGCAGTATTTT
TRBJ1-2 NA NA TRBV5-1 CASSPDGGPQRGYTF TGCGCCAGCAGCCCAGACGGAGGCCCTCAACGTGGCTACACCTTC
TRBJ1-4 NA NA TRBV6-5 CASSYRYQPGEKLFF TGTGCCAGCAGTTATCGTTACCAACCGGGGGAAAAACTGTTTTTT
TRBJ1-5 NA NA TRBV2 CASRTVNQPQHF TGTGCCAGCAGGACAGTCAATCAGCCCCAGCATTTT
TRBJ2-1 NA TRBD2 TRBV18 CASSQSSGAVNEQFF TGTGCCAGCTCACAATCTAGCGGGGCCGTCAATGAGCAGTTCTTC
TRBJ1-1 NA TRBD1 TRBV3-1/TRBV3-2 CASSHGSRQGGTEAFF TGTGCCAGCAGCCACGGAAGCCGACAGGGCGGAACTGAAGCTTTCTTT
TRBJ1-2 NA NA TRBV5-4 CASSLAGGYQGYTF TGTGCCAGCAGCTTGGCCGGAGGGTATCAGGGCTACACCTTC
TRBJ1-2 NA NA TRBV2 CASSEDSFYGYTF TGTGCCAGCAGTGAAGACAGCTTCTATGGCTACACCTTC
TRBJ2-7 NA TRBD1 TRBV9 CASSATGQGGEQYF TGTGCCAGCAGCGCCACCGGACAGGGAGGCGAGCAGTACTTC
TRBJ2-1 NA TRBD1 TRBV19 CASSIGGQVSNEQFF TGTGCCAGTAGTATAGGGGGACAGGTATCCAATGAGCAGTTCTTC
TRBJ1-5 NA NA TRBV12-3/TRBV12-4 CASSRSGYQPQHF TGTGCCAGCAGCCGCTCCGGTTACCAGCCCCAGCATTTT
TRBJ1-6 once NA TRBV5-1 CASSLDNSYNSPLHF TGCGCCAGCAGCTTGGACAACTCCTATAATTCACCCCTCCACTTT
TRBJ2-5 NA NA TRBV2 CASSEEGLAQETQYF TGTGCCAGCAGTGAAGAGGGACTCGCCCAAGAGACCCAGTACTTC
TRBJ2-1 NA TRBD2 TRBV7-2 CASKSSGGAGEQFF TGTGCCAGCAAATCTAGCGGGGGGGCAGGGGAGCAGTTCTTC
TRBJ1-3 NA NA TRBV3-1/TRBV3-2 CASSQAVRSSGGNTIYF TGTGCCAGCAGCCAAGCGGTCCGTTCCTCGGGGGGAAACACCATATATTTT
TRBJ1-2 NA NA TRBV7-9 CASSFTGSRGYTF TGTGCCAGCAGCTTTACAGGGTCCCGTGGCTACACCTTC
TRBJ1-2 NA NA TRBV2 CASSAGTTLAGYTF TGTGCCAGCAGTGCAGGGACAACGCTCGCGGGCTACACCTTC
TRBJ1-6 NA NA TRBV28 CASSFPQGGYNSPLHF TGTGCCAGCAGTTTCCCGCAGGGAGGATATAATTCACCCCTCCACTTT
TRBJ2-3 NA NA TRBV6-5 CAIGLGLGDTQYF TGTGCCATCGGTTTAGGACTTGGGGATACGCAGTATTTT
TRBJ1-2 once NA TRBV2 CASSISGVGDGYTF TGTGCCAGCAGCATAAGCGGGGTAGGAGATGGCTACACCTTC
TRBJ1-1 NA NA TRBV10-3 CAISDGGLKAEAFF TGTGCCATCAGTGACGGGGGACTCAAAGCTGAAGCTTTCTTT
TRBJ1-5 NA TRBD1 TRBV5-5 CASSPGTGQGNQPQHF TGTGCCAGCAGTCCTGGGACAGGACAGGGCAATCAGCCCCAGCATTTT
TRBJ1-1 NA NA TRBV10-1 CASSDAGTEAFF TGCGCCAGCAGTGACGCCGGCACTGAAGCTTTCTTT
TRBJ1-5 NA NA TRBV7-9 CASSLAVSQPQHF TGTGCCAGCAGCTTAGCGGTTAGCCAGCCCCAGCATTTT
TRBJ2-5 NA NA TRBV5-1 CASSSLGTPRETQYF TGCGCCAGCAGCTCACTTGGGACTCCCCGGGAGACCCAGTACTTC
TRBJ1-4 NA NA TRBV19 CASTRTVTHEKLFF TGTGCCAGTACCAGGACAGTTACTCATGAAAAACTGTTTTTT
TRBJ1-2 NA TRBD1 TRBV6-5 CASKKDRAYGYTF TGTGCCAGCAAAAAGGACAGGGCCTATGGCTACACCTTC
TRBJ2-5 once NA TRBV5-5 CASSFPAIGETQYF TGTGCCAGCAGCTTTCCCGCTATCGGGGAGACCCAGTACTTC
TRBJ2-7 NA TRBD1 TRBV2 CASTDRGLEQYF TGTGCCAGCACGGACAGGGGCCTCGAGCAGTACTTC
TRBJ2-1 NA TRBD1 TRBV4-2 CASSQLRTGTYNEQFF TGTGCCAGCAGCCAACTTCGGACAGGTACATACAATGAGCAGTTCTTC
TRBJ2-1 NA TRBD1 TRBV27 CASSFRGRHNEQFF TGTGCCAGCAGTTTCAGGGGGCGCCACAATGAGCAGTTCTTC
TRBJ2-3 NA NA TRBV5-1 CASSLVVVRYTDTQYF TGCGCCAGCAGCTTGGTTGTGGTCCGGTACACAGATACGCAGTATTTT